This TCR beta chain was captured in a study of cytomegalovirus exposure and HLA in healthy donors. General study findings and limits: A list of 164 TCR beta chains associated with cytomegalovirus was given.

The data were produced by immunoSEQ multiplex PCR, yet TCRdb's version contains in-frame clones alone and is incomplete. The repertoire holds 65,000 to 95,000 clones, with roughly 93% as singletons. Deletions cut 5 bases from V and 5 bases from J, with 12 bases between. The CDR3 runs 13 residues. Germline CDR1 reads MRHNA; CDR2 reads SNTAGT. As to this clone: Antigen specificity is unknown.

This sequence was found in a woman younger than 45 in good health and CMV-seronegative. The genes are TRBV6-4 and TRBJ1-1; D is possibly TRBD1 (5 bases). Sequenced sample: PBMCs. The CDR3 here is CASSSQGGTEAFF. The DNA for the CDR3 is TGTGCCAGCAGTTCCCAGGGTGGGACTGAAGCTTTCTTT.